Each of the 6 T cell receptor beta chains below was sequenced from the same sample in a study of blood T cell repertoires in COVID-19. TCRdb's copy holds only in-frame clones and misses some; the assay was immunoSEQ multiplex PCR. This table has fewer than 85,000 clones, around nine tenths appearing once. The sequenced material came from peripheral blood. The source is a man over 45 with active COVID-19.

The rearrangement uses TRBV10-3 and TRBJ2-1; 8 bases are shared with TRBD2. This CDR3 spans 18 amino acids. The germline gives CDR1 ENHRY, CDR2 SYGVKD. V shed 7 bases, J shed 3 bases, and the junction held 17 bases outside the gene matches. CDR3 nucleotide sequence: TGTGCCATCAACGGTGCCAGCGGGAGCGGAGTGGGCTACAATGAGCAGTTCTTC. Its protein is CAINGASGSGVGYNEQFF.

DNA of the CDR3: TGTGCTACCGAGGACACCACAGATACGCAGTATTTT. Translated: CATEDTTDTQYF. The rearrangement joins TRBV28 to TRBJ2-3; weak D call: TRBD1 (5 bases). The CDR3 extends over 12 amino acids. Germline CDR1 reads MDHEN; CDR2 reads SYDVKM.

This clone was recorded only once. The V call is TRBV3-1 (or the pseudogene TRBV3-2), the J call TRBJ2-3; tentative D call: TRBD2 (6 bases). Trimming shortened V by 8 bases and J by 4 bases, and 16 bases separated the two germline ends. The CDR3 sequence is 14 residues long. The V gene's germline CDR1 is LGHDT and CDR2 YNNKEL (reference sequence). In DNA, the CDR3 is TGTGCCAGCCGTGGGCCCCTAGCGCCAGATACGCAGTATTTT. This sequence encodes CASRGPLAPDTQYF.

The rearrangement uses TRBV28 and TRBJ1-5; no firm D call. Trimming took 1 base from V and 6 from J, leaving 19 bases between them. CDR1 is MDHEN, CDR2 SYDVKM, per germline. The CDR3 spans 17 residues. The CDR3: CASSLLYGRLAGQPQHF. In nucleotides, the CDR3 is TGTGCCAGCAGTTTATTATATGGCAGACTAGCGGGTCAGCCCCAGCATTTT.

DNA for the CDR3: TGTGCCAGCAGTCTAGCGGGAGAGACAAGCGCGGGGCAGTTCTTC. Translating gives CASSLAGETSAGQFF. This rearrangement joins TRBV28 to TRBJ2-1; 10 bases are a match to TRBD2. Trimming cost V 5 bases and J 12 bases; bases outside gene matches: 13. The CDR3 totals 15 residues. The germline V gene has CDR1 MDHEN and CDR2 SYDVKM. Full variable domain (rest looked up from reference TRBV28 and TRBJ2-1): DVKVTQSSRYLVKRTGEKVFLECVQDMDHENMFWYRQDPGLGLRLIYFSYDVKMKEKGDIPEGYSVSREKKERFSLILESASTNQTSMYLCASSLAGETSAGQFFGPGTRLTVL.

The V and J genes are TRBV5-6 and TRBJ1-4; D gene unclear. Germline-derived CDR1 and CDR2 are SGHDT and YYEEEE. The CDR3 spans 12 residues. V was shortened by 3 bases and J by 7 bases, with 7 bases between the two germline ends. In DNA form, the CDR3 reads TGTGCCAGCAGCTCGAGGCGTGAAAAACTGTTTTTT. Translated, it gives CASSSRREKLFF.